This entry is about one TCR beta chain. This CDR3 is also generated by other DNA sequences in the sample. This entry belongs to a study of cytomegalovirus exposure and HLA in healthy donors. PCR used 60 Vbeta primers and 13 Jbeta primers. Using immunoSEQ multiplex PCR, the repertoire was profiled, and TCRdb retains in-frame clones only, with some absent. Here the sample spans around 140,000 clones, around 80% being singletons. The CDR3 is made up of 15 amino acids. The J segment lost 1 base and the V segment lost 5 bases, leaving 2 bases of the junction unmatched. CDR1 is SSHAT and CDR2 is FNYEAQ in the germline V gene (reference sequence).

The rearrangement links TRBV7-7 to TRBJ2-3; 11 nucleotides agree with TRBD2. The receptor was derived from a woman aged 18-29 years in good health and CMV-seronegative. Input material: PBMCs. CDR3 coding DNA: TGTGCCAGCAGCCTGGGACTAGCGGGCACAGATACGCAGTATTTT. Its protein product is CASSLGLAGTDTQYF.